This T cell receptor beta chain was captured by sequencing in a study of PD-1 blockade in classical Hodgkin lymphoma. This sample's time point: cycle 4 day 1 (C4D1), after less than 7 weeks of nivolumab. With no exception, relapse followed autologous stem cell transplantation in all patients, and brentuximab vedotin exposure varied. Classifying best responses yielded complete response, partial response or progressive disease. Sequenced by immunoSEQ multiplex PCR; TCRdb stores in-frame clones only, minus some. The sample lists roughly 100,000 clones; around nine tenths were seen once. Concerning this clone itself: Its antigen is still unknown.

The CDR3 is 16 amino acids. Germline V gene lookup returns CDR1 LGHNT and CDR2 FRNRAP. V was pared by 0 bases and J by 2 bases, with 12 bases between. Findings and limits, study-wide: Compared with healthy donors, newly diagnosed patients reportedly showed lower baseline TCR diversity. Unlike CD8+ TCR diversity, which did not rise significantly by C4D1, CD4+ TCR diversity did. There remain no defined causes for the repertoire differences, which possibly reflect disease activity or prior therapy.

The source was peripheral blood mononuclear cells (PBMCs), collected before the fourth cycle of nivolumab. The J gene is TRBJ2-3, the V gene TRBV12-5, with no clear D. This TCR derives from a human donor with classical Hodgkin lymphoma. The DNA of the CDR3 is TGTGCTAGTGGTTTGGTACGAGTAGCCTACACAGATACGCAGTATTTT. Protein product: CASGLVRVAYTDTQYF.